This T cell receptor beta chain was documented in a study of blood T cells in healthy people across ages. RNA extraction gave at least 5 micrograms of total RNA per sample. Together with a sample-barcoded 5' primer, a J-beta primer mix was included in a second PCR lasting about 7 to 11 cycles. TCRdb fed the 5' RACE reads into MiXCR, producing one record per CDR3 protein. The sample lists roughly 1 million distinct CDR3 sequences, under 30% seen once, with less than 0.75% in the top ten. CDR3 length: 13 residues. V lost 5 bases and J lost 5; bases outside the gene matches: 6. Germline V lookup: CDR1 SQVTM, CDR2 ANQGSEA. The sample holds one count of this clonotype. In addition, the sample was reused for a study of T cells of mothers and their children. Turning to that study: The authors added sample barcodes and 2-4 random nucleotides using the M1S primer of the second PCR. Mothers yielded over 9.5 million CDR3 reads, children 2.5 million to 3 million each.

This clonotype was sampled from a girl aged 2 to 10 in good health. The V call is TRBV29-1, the J call TRBJ2-1; 7 bases map to TRBD2. The specimen was blood. The CDR3 coding sequence is TGCAGCGTTCAGGCGGGAGACCACAATGAGCAGTTCTTC. Amino acid sequence: CSVQAGDHNEQFF.